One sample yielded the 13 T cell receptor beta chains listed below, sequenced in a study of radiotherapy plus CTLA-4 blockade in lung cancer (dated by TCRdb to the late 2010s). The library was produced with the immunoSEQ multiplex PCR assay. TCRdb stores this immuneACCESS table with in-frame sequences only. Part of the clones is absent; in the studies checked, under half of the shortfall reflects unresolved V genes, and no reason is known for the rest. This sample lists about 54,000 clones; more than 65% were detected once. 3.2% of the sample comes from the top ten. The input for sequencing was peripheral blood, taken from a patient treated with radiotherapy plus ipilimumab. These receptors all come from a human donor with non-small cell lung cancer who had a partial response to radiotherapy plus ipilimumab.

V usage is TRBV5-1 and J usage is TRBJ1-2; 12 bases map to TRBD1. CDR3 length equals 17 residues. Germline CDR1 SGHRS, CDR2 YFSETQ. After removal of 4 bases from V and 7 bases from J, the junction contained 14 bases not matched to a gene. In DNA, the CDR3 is TGCGCCAGCAGCGACCGGGACAGGGGGCGCGTACGGGGTGGCTACACCTTC. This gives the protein CASSDRDRGRVRGGYTF.

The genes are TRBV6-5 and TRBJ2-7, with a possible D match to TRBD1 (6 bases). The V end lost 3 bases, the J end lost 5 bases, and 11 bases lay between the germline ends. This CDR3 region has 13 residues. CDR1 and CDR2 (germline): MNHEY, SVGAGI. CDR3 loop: CASSYTGSHEQYF. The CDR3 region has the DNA TGTGCCAGCAGTTATACAGGGAGCCACGAGCAGTACTTC.

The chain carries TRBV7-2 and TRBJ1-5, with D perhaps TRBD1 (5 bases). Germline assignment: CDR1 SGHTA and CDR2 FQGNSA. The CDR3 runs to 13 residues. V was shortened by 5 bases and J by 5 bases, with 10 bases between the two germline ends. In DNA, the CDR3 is TGTGCCAGCAGCACCAGGGTAGATCAGCCCCAGCATTTT. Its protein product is CASSTRVDQPQHF.

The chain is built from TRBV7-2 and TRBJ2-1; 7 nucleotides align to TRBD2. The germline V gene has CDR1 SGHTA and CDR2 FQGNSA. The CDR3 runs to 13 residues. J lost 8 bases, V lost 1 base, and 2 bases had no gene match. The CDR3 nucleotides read TGTGCCAGCAGCTTAGGCGGGGGTGATGAGCAGTTCTTC. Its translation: CASSLGGGDEQFF. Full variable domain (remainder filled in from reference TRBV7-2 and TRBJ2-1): GAGVSQSPSNKVTEKGKDVELRCDPISGHTALYWYRQSLGQGLEFLIYFQGNSAPDKSGLPSDRFSAERTGGSVSTLTIQRTQQEDSAVYLCASSLGGGDEQFFGPGTRLTVL.

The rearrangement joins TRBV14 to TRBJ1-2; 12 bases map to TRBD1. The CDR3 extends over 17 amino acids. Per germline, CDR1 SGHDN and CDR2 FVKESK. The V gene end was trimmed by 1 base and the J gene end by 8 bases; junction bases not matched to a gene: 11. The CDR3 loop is CASSQGVSGTGGVGYTF. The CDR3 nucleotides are TGTGCCAGCAGCCAAGGGGTGTCCGGGACAGGGGGCGTCGGCTACACCTTC.

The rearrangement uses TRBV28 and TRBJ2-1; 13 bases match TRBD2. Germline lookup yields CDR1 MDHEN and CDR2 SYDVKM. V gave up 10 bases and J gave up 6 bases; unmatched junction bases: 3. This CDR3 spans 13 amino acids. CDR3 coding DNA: TGTGCCAACCGACTAGCGGGGGGCAATGAGCAGTTCTTC. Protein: CANRLAGGNEQFF.

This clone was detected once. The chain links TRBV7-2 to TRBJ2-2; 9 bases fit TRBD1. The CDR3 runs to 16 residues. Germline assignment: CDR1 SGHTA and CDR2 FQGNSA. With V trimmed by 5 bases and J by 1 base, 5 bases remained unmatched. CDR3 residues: CASSRGTGLNTGELFF. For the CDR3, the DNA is TGTGCCAGCAGCCGAGGGACAGGGTTGAACACCGGGGAGCTGTTTTTT.

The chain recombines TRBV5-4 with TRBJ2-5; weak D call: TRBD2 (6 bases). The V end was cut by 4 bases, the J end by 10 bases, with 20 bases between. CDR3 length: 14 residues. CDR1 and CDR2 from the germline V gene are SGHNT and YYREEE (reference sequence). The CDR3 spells CASSGGGGNGDQYF. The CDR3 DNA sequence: TGTGCCAGCAGCGGTGGTGGGGGGAACGGGGACCAGTACTTC.

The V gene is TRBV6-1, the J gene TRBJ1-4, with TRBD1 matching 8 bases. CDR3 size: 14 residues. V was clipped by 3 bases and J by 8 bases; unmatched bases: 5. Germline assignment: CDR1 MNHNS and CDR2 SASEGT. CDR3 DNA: TGTGCCAGCAGTGAGAGGACAGGGTGGGAAAAACTGTTTTTT. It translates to CASSERTGWEKLFF.

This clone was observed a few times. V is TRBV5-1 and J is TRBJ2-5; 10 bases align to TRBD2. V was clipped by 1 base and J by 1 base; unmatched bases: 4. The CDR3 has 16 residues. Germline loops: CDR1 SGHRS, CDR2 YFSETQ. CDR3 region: CASSLNPSGGQETQYF. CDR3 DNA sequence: TGCGCCAGCAGCTTGAACCCTAGCGGGGGCCAAGAGACCCAGTACTTC.

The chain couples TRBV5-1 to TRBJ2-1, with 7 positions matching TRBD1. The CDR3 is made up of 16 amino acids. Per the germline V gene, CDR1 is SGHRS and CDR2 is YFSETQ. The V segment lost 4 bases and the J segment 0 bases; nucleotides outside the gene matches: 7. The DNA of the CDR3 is TGCGCCAGCAGCGCAACAGGGGACAGCTCCTACAATGAGCAGTTCTTC. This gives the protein CASSATGDSSYNEQFF.

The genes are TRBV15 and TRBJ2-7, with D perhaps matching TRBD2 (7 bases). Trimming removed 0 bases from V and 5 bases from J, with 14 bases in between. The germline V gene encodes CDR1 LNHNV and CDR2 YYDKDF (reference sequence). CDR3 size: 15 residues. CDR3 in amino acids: CATSRDPWGGDEQYF. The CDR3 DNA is TGTGCCACCAGCAGAGATCCCTGGGGGGGCGACGAGCAGTACTTC.

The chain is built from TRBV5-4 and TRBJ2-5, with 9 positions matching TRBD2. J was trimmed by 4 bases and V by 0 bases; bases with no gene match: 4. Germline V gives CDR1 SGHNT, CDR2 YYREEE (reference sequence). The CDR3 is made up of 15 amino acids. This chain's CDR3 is CASSLGGGARETQYF. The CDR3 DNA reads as TGTGCCAGCAGCTTGGGCGGGGGGGCGCGAGAGACCCAGTACTTC.